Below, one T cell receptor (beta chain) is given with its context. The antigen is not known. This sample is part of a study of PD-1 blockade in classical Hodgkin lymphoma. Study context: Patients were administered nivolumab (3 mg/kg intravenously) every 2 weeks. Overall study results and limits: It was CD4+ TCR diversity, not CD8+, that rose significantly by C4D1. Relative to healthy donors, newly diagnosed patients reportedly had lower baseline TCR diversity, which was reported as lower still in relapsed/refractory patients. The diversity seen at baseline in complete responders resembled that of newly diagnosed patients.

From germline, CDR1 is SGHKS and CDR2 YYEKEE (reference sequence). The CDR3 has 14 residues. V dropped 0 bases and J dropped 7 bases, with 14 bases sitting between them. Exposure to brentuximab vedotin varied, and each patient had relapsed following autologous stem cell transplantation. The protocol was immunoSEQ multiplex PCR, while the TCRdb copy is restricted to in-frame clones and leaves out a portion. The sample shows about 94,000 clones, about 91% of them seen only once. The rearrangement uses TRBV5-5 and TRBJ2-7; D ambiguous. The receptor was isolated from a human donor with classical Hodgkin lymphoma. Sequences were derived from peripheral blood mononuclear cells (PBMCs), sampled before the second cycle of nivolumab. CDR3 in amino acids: CASSLDGFLGEQYF. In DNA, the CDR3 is TGTGCCAGCAGCTTGGATGGGTTCCTAGGTGAGCAGTACTTC.